This passage covers 16 T cell receptor beta chains from one sample sequenced in a study of cytomegalovirus exposure and HLA in healthy donors. The assay was immunoSEQ multiplex PCR, and TCRdb's table has in-frame clones only and misses some. The repertoire holds over 110,000 clones, 80% to 90% seen once, with 2.5% to 3.5% in the top ten. The material sequenced was PBMCs. These receptors originate from a man younger than 35 in good health and CMV-seronegative.

This clone has only a few counts. The chain recombines TRBV6-5 with TRBJ2-7; D remains unclear. The CDR3 loop spans 12 amino acids. CDR1 is MNHEY, CDR2 SVGAGI, per germline. Trimming left V 0 bases short and J 6 bases short, with 6 bases between. The CDR3 spells CASSYSRSEQYF. In nucleotides, the CDR3 is TGTGCCAGCAGTTACTCGAGGTCCGAGCAGTACTTC.

In its sample, this clone was seen a few times. J is TRBJ1-5 and V is TRBV27, with D hard to call. CDR3 size: 18 residues. Trimming pared 0 bases from V and 7 bases from J, leaving 22 bases between. From germline, CDR1 is MNHEY and CDR2 SMNVEV (reference sequence). CDR3 nucleotides: TGTGCCAGCAGTTTATCGATAAAAGTCGGTAGCCGAGTACAGCCCCAGCATTTT. Its protein is CASSLSIKVGSRVQPQHF.

The chain has TRBV30 and TRBJ1-2; 9 bases map to TRBD1. The CDR3 is 15 amino acids. V shed 1 base and J 1 base; nucleotides not matched to a gene: 4. Per the germline V gene, CDR1 is GTSNPN and CDR2 is SVGIG (reference sequence). CDR3 bases: TGTGCCTGGAGTGGGGACAGGGCCATTAACTATGGCTACACCTTC. Translation: CAWSGDRAINYGYTF.

This clone was detected only a few times. The chain links TRBV6-1 to TRBJ2-1; weak D call: TRBD2 (6 bases). With 2 bases removed from V and 7 bases from J, the gap between germline ends came to 18 bases. CDR3 length: 16 amino acids. Germline CDR1 and CDR2: MNHNS and SASEGT. The CDR3 is CASSETDRDFYNEQFF. The CDR3, as DNA: TGTGCCAGCAGTGAAACCGATCGGGACTTCTATAATGAGCAGTTCTTC.

A few counts support this clone. V and J are TRBV9 and TRBJ2-2, with 9 nucleotides matching TRBD1. Germline CDR1 reads SGDLS; CDR2 reads YYNGEE. This CDR3 contains 17 residues. V shed 2 bases, J shed 5 bases, and the junction held 10 bases outside the gene matches. The CDR3 sequence is CASSVAPGTGLTGELFF. DNA of the CDR3: TGTGCCAGCAGCGTTGCTCCCGGGACAGGGCTTACCGGGGAGCTGTTTTTT.

The chain links TRBV4-3 to TRBJ2-5; 7 nucleotides agree with TRBD2. The J segment lost 1 base and the V segment lost 1 base, leaving 0 bases of the junction unmatched. The CDR3 contains 14 residues. CDR1 LGHNA and CDR2 YSLEER come from the germline V gene. For the CDR3, the DNA is TGCGCCAGCAGCCAAGCGGGGGGCCAAGAGACCCAGTACTTC. Translation gives CASSQAGGQETQYF.

The chain is built from TRBV11-1 and TRBJ2-5, with a possible D match to TRBD1 (5 bases). This CDR3 contains 13 residues. Trimming cost V 5 bases and J 5 bases, with 12 bases left between them. The V gene's germline CDR1 is SGHAT and CDR2 FQDESV (reference sequence). The CDR3 sequence is CASSPGHRETQYF. The CDR3 coding sequence is TGTGCCAGCAGCCCCGGACACCGGGAGACCCAGTACTTC.

CDR3 amino acids: CASSLWSGPQGGETQYF. CDR3 coding DNA: TGTGCCAGCAGCTTATGGTCCGGACCCCAGGGGGGAGAGACCCAGTACTTC. The V gene is TRBV7-2, the J gene TRBJ2-5, with D possibly matching TRBD1 (7 bases). V lost 2 bases, J lost 4 bases, and 20 bases lay in between. The germline gives CDR1 SGHTA, CDR2 FQGNSA. The CDR3 contains 17 residues.

The rearrangement links TRBV28 to TRBJ2-7; 11 bases agree with TRBD1. Losses at the gene ends were 6 bases for V and 6 bases for J; bases not matched to a gene: 7. This CDR3 has 14 amino acids. The germline V gene has CDR1 MDHEN and CDR2 SYDVKM. The CDR3 loop is CASSRGQGATEQYF. The CDR3 region has the DNA TGTGCCAGCAGCCGCGGACAGGGGGCGACCGAGCAGTACTTC.

This chain uses TRBV15 with TRBJ2-7; 9 nucleotides match TRBD2. With 1 base clipped from V and 4 bases from J, the junction kept 8 bases outside the gene matches. The CDR3 totals 16 residues. CDR1 and CDR2 from the germline V gene are LNHNV and YYDKDF (reference sequence). The CDR3 nucleotides are TGTGCCACCAGCAGAGTGCTAGCGGGGCCAAATTACGAGCAGTACTTC. It yields the protein CATSRVLAGPNYEQYF.

The chain recombines TRBV27 with TRBJ2-7; TRBD2 aligns across 7 bases. After removal of 0 bases from V and 11 bases from J, the junction contained 19 bases not matched to a gene. Germline V gene data show CDR1 as MNHEY and CDR2 as SMNVEV (reference sequence). The CDR3 is 17 residues long. In DNA form, the CDR3 reads TGTGCCAGCAGTTTATCCCCTTTCAGGGAGGGAAGGAACTCGGAGTACTTC. It is translated as CASSLSPFREGRNSEYF.

This sequence joins TRBV9 and TRBJ2-6, with D possibly being TRBD1 (6 bases). The germline gives CDR1 SGDLS, CDR2 YYNGEE. The CDR3 has 18 residues. V was pared by 3 bases and J by 4 bases, with 20 bases between. As DNA, the CDR3 is TGTGCCAGCAGCGCGTCCCCACACAGGGTTAACGGGGCCAACGTCCTGACTTTC. This sequence encodes CASSASPHRVNGANVLTF.

This rearrangement joins TRBV5-8 to TRBJ2-4; D is perhaps TRBD1 (6 bases). The CDR3 consists of 16 residues. V was cut by 0 bases and J by 1 base, with 11 bases left in between. Germline V gives CDR1 SGHTS, CDR2 YDEGEE. This CDR3 reads CASSLEGDLAKNIQYF. The CDR3 coding sequence is TGTGCCAGCAGCTTGGAGGGGGACCTGGCCAAAAACATTCAGTACTTC.

This clone was observed a single time. The chain joins TRBV5-1 to TRBJ2-3, with 11 bases fitting TRBD2. J gave up 0 bases and V 0 bases, and 3 bases lay outside the gene matches. The germline V gene encodes CDR1 SGHRS and CDR2 YFSETQ. The CDR3 runs to 17 residues. The CDR3 DNA reads TGCGCCAGCAGCTTGGCCCGGACTAGCGGGAGCACAGATACGCAGTATTTT. It yields the protein CASSLARTSGSTDTQYF.

The gene calls are TRBV9 and TRBJ2-7; tentatively, D is TRBD2 (5 bases). The germline V and J ends were trimmed by 3 bases and 4 bases, with 8 bases remaining between them. Germline CDR1 reads SGDLS; CDR2 reads YYNGEE. The CDR3 totals 12 residues. The CDR3 is CASSASGYEQYF. In DNA form, the CDR3 reads TGTGCCAGCAGCGCGAGCGGATACGAGCAGTACTTC.

The CDR3 spells CASSSPTGYYEQYF. DNA of the CDR3: TGTGCCAGCAGTTCTCCGACAGGTTACTACGAGCAGTACTTC. The rearrangement links TRBV28 to TRBJ2-7; possible D gene TRBD1, 6 bases. V was trimmed by 4 bases and J by 3 bases, leaving 13 bases between them. The CDR3 extends over 14 amino acids. Germline loops: CDR1 MDHEN, CDR2 SYDVKM. Filled out from reference TRBV28 and TRBJ2-7, the complete variable domain reads DVKVTQSSRYLVKRTGEKVFLECVQDMDHENMFWYRQDPGLGLRLIYFSYDVKMKEKGDIPEGYSVSREKKERFSLILESASTNQTSMYLCASSSPTGYYEQYFGPGTRLTVT.